The sequence of this TCR beta chain was determined in a study of cytomegalovirus exposure and HLA in healthy donors. For the study at large: HLA-typed donors were the source of around 77 million unique TCRs held in an early data release.

Note on this clone: Its antigen is as yet unknown.

Broader study findings: High sensitivity and specificity were reportedly achieved when the classifier diagnosed cytomegalovirus status. Sequencing probably produced one cluster of sequence variants that were highly shared. A later analysis appeared to link common viral pathogens to several of the most significant clusters.

Germline lookup yields CDR1 SGHRS and CDR2 YFSETQ. Losses at the gene ends were 4 bases for V and 3 bases for J; bases not matched to a gene: 3. The CDR3 extends over 14 amino acids. In the PCR, 60 Vbeta and 13 Jbeta primers were used. Profiled with immunoSEQ multiplex PCR; TCRdb holds only in-frame clones, not every one. Here the sample spans 100,000 to 140,000 clones, roughly 80% being singletons. The TCR originated in a young man in good health and CMV-seronegative. The chain recombines TRBV5-1 with TRBJ1-1; 10 nucleotides align to TRBD1. Sequenced: PBMCs. The CDR3 spells CASSRDRGYTEAFF. The CDR3 coding sequence is TGCGCCAGCAGCCGGGACAGGGGTTACACTGAAGCTTTCTTT. Based on the CDR3 plus reference TRBV5-1 and TRBJ1-1, the full variable domain is KAGVTQTPRYLIKTRGQQVTLSCSPISGHRSVSWYQQTPGQGLQFLFEYFSETQRNKGNFPGRFSGRQFSNSRSEMNVSTLELGDSALYLCASSRDRGYTEAFFGQGTRLTVV.